This T cell receptor (beta chain) was obtained from a study of shared clonotypes between healthy human individuals. Study summary: Per donor, three plates held CD4 naive cells, three held CD4 memory, two held CD8 naive and one held CD8 memory.

Per the germline V gene, CDR1 is ENHRY and CDR2 is SYGVKD. The V segment lost 6 bases and the J segment 5 bases; nucleotides outside the gene matches: 4. The CDR3 spans 13 residues. Assay runs were performed at deep level. Original analysis: From ImmunoSEQ came sequences covering only the junction and carrying no quality scores, so filtering differed. This table comes from immunoSEQ multiplex PCR, and its TCRdb copy is limited to in-frame clones, with some not included. V, J and clone size reflect that table, while D and trimming were determined from the DNA. Of roughly 2.2 million clones in the sample, roughly 90% were seen once. CD4+ cells were split into CD45RA+ naive and CD45RA-negative memory subsets.

The receptor was derived from a man between 18 and 29 years old in good health. Some clones in this sample may be carry-over from other donors' samples. This rearrangement joins TRBV10-3 to TRBJ2-7, with 10 positions matching TRBD1. Material: naive CD4+ T cells from PBMCs. Subset: CD45RA+ positively selected. CDR3: CAIRLGTGDEQYF. CDR3 nucleotide sequence: TGTGCCATCAGACTCGGGACAGGGGACGAGCAGTACTTC.